This TCR beta chain was profiled in a study of beta chain features in type 1 diabetes. General study results and limits: Type 1 diabetes patients showed a moderate but significant shortening of TCRB CDR3s in all four CD4+ subsets.

Trimming pared 0 bases from V and 6 bases from J, leaving 14 bases between. Germline loops: CDR1 SGHRS, CDR2 YFSETQ. The CDR3 consists of 15 residues. Isolated RNA was reverse transcribed in full, so expressed TCRB transcripts were sequenced. Sequencing of naive, central memory and regulatory T cell samples gave an average of around 3.5 million reads. TCRdb's copy holds only in-frame clones and misses some; the assay was immunoSEQ multiplex PCR. The sample has around 360,000 clones, roughly 13% seen once. As to this clone: What it binds is not known.

What was sequenced was naive CD4+ T cells from blood. This chain links TRBV5-1 with TRBJ2-3, with D perhaps TRBD1 (5 bases). The sequence derives from a woman under 30 with type 1 diabetes. CDR3 DNA: TGCGCCAGCAGCTTGGGGGGCCAGGCATCGGATACGCAGTATTTT. It codes for CASSLGGQASDTQYF.